The clone carrying this TCR beta chain was detected many times. Its antigen is undetermined. This specimen comes from a study of T cells in Graves' hyperthyroidism and ophthalmopathy. Overall study findings and caveats: Before onset, ophthalmopathy was predicted by the model a median around 6 months earlier. Clonotypes that were expanded in thyroid above 0.001 mostly appeared in blood too.

Amplified regions were TCR beta CDR3 sequences from RNA transcripts. A set of HTBI primers served as the primers for a first-round RT-PCR of the TCR CDR3. TCRdb re-analysed the multiplex PCR reads in MiXCR, keeping a single row per CDR3 protein. Found here are nearly 600,000 distinct CDR3 sequences, approximately 15% of them singletons; the top ten hold 6.5% to 9%. Sequenced input: blood. The clonotype originates from a woman under 30 with Graves' ophthalmopathy.

The chain's CDR3 is CASSDRGNGQPQHF. CDR3 DNA: TGTGCCAGCAGTGATCGGGGTAACGGTCAGCCCCAGCATTTT. The chain uses TRBV2 and TRBJ1-5; D remains unclear. Looked up from germline, CDR1 is SNHLY and CDR2 is FYNNEI. The CDR3 covers 14 residues. V was shortened by 3 bases and J by 6 bases, with 12 bases between the two germline ends.